This T cell receptor (beta chain) was documented in a study of OX40 agonist ivuxolimab in advanced cancers. At the level of the whole study: Ivuxolimab was a fully human IgG2 agonistic monoclonal antibody targeting the costimulatory receptor OX40 (CD134). Intravenous ivuxolimab was administered to patients every 2 weeks at six dose levels: 0.01, 0.1, 0.3, 1.5, 3 and 10 mg/kg. Of the approximately 53 patients in dose escalation, 19 had hepatocellular carcinoma, roughly 15 had melanoma, 9 had renal cell carcinoma and 9 had head and neck cancer. In the dose-escalation cohort, nearly 85% of patients were male, and the mean age was 60 years with a range of about 20 to 80. Patients were allowed to have had prior anti-PD-1, anti-PD-L1 or anti-CTLA-4 therapy, and 40% of the dose-escalation patients had been treated with checkpoint inhibitors. Three dose-escalation patients achieved partial responses, one with hepatocellular carcinoma and two with cutaneous melanoma. The point of sequencing TCRbeta in the periphery was to test whether ivuxolimab changed TCR sequence diversity and drove clonal T-cell expansion. The paper describes the monotherapy dose-escalation part (N ≈ 50 patients) of the phase I trial of ivuxolimab.

This clone was recorded once. The specificity of this receptor is unknown. The record has no base qualities; no much larger clone is one base away. The CDR3 runs 15 amino acids, cysteine and phenylalanine included. Of the read, only the CDR3 DNA is kept; its 45 bases are in frame from base 1. The germline V and J ends show losses of 0 bases and 6 bases respectively, and no gene match explains 7 bases of the junction. Via the germline V gene, CDR1 is SGHRS and CDR2 YFSETQ. To sequence the TCRbeta CDR3 region, genomic DNA was isolated from the sorted cells. TCRbeta CDR3 regions were sequenced using the immunoSEQ Assay. TCRdb retrieved this table from immuneACCESS and kept in-frame rearrangements only. Not all clones are present; in checked studies, unresolved V genes account for under half, and no reason is known for the remainder. This sample lists about 67,000 clones; around 82% were detected once. Approximately 8% of the sample is taken by the ten largest.

The trial excluded patients who had a history of autoimmune disease or were on systemic immunosuppression. Peripheral blood for TCR sequencing was collected from all dose cohorts at baseline, on cycle 4 day 1, and on cycle 7 day 1. Samples were obtained from an open-label, multicenter, first-in-human phase I dose-escalation trial of ivuxolimab. Adults with locally advanced or metastatic head and neck squamous cell, hepatocellular, melanoma or renal cell carcinoma were enrolled in the trial. Before TCR sequencing, CD4+ and CD8+ T cells were separately sorted from peripheral blood. Overall study results and their limits: Low levels of normalized T-cell clonal expansion were also seen in some nonresponding patients. Antigen specificity was not determined for the clonally expanded peripheral T cells. Partial responders in the 0.1-3.0 mg/kg groups had among the lowest normalized peripheral clonal expansion, especially among CD8+ T cells. After ivuxolimab, CD8+ T cells had more expanded clones than CD4+ T cells on average. At doses of 0.1 to 3.0 mg/kg, clonal expansion of both CD4+ and CD8+ T cells in blood was seen between baseline and week 6.

Specimen: CD4+ or CD8+ T cells sorted from blood, collected in a trial of the OX40 agonist ivuxolimab. The receptor chain draws on TRBV5-1 and TRBJ1-1, with TRBD1 matching 8 junction bases. The clonotype originates from an adult with an advanced solid tumor such as melanoma, head and neck, liver or kidney cancer. The CDR3 is CASSLEGQVLPEAFF. The DNA is as follows: TGCGCCAGCAGCTTGGAGGGACAGGTCCTTCCTGAAGCTTTCTTT.